This entry is about one T cell receptor (beta chain). Its target is unknown. These data belong to a study of T cell responses to AZD1222 COVID-19 vaccine. Here immunoSEQ multiplex PCR was the method, and the copy in TCRdb shows in-frame clones only, minus some. This sample has roughly 130,000 clones, with about 88% found just once. The ends were cut back, 5 bases at V and 5 bases at J, with 12 bases in the middle. CDR1 is SGHVS and CDR2 is FQNEAQ in the germline V gene. CDR3 length: 13 residues. Study conclusions and caveats: Spike-wide coverage was observed for vaccine-associated CD4 TCRs, with dominant responses at 160-218 and 743-854. Only after the peak T cell response were repertoires sampled. Seropositive status at baseline applied to only six AZD1222 recipients.

This rearrangement joins TRBV7-8 to TRBJ2-5, with D perhaps TRBD1 (6 bases). The clonotype originates from an adult in good health. Sequenced here: peripheral blood, sampled on day 0 of AZD1222 vaccination. CDR3: CASSRGGSETQYF. The CDR3 DNA reads TGTGCCAGCAGCCGAGGGGGTTCCGAGACCCAGTACTTC.